This TCR beta chain was recovered during a study of T cells in narcolepsy. Overall study findings and caveats: In some patient and control memory CD4+ samples, autoreactive clones were absent.

Assay: immunoSEQ multiplex PCR; the TCRdb copy retains only in-frame clones and omits some. The data hold tens of thousands of clones, with approximately 85% observed a single time. The V gene's germline CDR1 is SGHRS and CDR2 YFSETQ. The CDR3 runs to 21 residues. Trimming at V came to 5 bases and at J to 2 bases, leaving 18 bases not matched to a gene. Of note for this clone: The antigen is undetermined.

The source is a human donor in good health. This chain links TRBV5-1 with TRBJ2-1; 14 bases agree with TRBD2. Specimen: memory (CD45RA-) CD4+ T cells from blood. CDR3 bases: TGCGCCAGCAGTTCCCCCCGATCGGGACTAGCGGGAGTGGGAACCTACAATGAGCAGTTCTTC. Protein product: CASSSPRSGLAGVGTYNEQFF.